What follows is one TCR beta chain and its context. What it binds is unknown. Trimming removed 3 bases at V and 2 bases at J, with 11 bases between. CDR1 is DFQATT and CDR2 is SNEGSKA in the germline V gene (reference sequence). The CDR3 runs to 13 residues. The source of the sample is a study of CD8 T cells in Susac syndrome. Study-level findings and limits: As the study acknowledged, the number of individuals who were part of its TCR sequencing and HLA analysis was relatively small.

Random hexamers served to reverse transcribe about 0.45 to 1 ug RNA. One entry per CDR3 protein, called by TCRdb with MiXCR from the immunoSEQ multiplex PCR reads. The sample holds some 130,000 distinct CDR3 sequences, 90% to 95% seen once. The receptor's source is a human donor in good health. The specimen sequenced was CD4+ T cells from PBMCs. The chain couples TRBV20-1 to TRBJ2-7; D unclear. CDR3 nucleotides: TGCAGTGCTAGCGGCCAGATCGCCTACGAGCAGTACTTC. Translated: CSASGQIAYEQYF.